The 20 T cell receptor beta chains listed next were all sequenced from one sample in a study of cytomegalovirus exposure and HLA in healthy donors. Primers included in the PCR were 60 Vbeta and 13 Jbeta primers. TCRdb keeps only in-frame clones here, not all; method: immunoSEQ multiplex PCR. The sample shows under 200,000 clones, around 68% of them seen only once. Specimen: PBMCs. These receptors were collected from a middle-aged woman in good health and CMV-seropositive.

V gene TRBV6-6 combines with J gene TRBJ2-3; TRBD2 is a possible D gene (5 bases). This CDR3 region has 13 residues. The germline CDR1 and CDR2 sequences are MNHNY and SVGAGI (reference sequence). Deletions cut 7 bases from V and 5 bases from J, with 13 bases between. The CDR3 here is CASTPAGGDTQYF. The CDR3 DNA reads TGTGCCAGCACCCCGGCGGGTGGAGATACGCAGTATTTT.

The rearrangement uses TRBV13 and TRBJ2-7; the D gene is possibly TRBD2 (7 bases). Between the trimmed V and J ends, which lost 2 bases and 0 bases, there was a span of 17 bases. The CDR3 sequence is 17 residues long. Germline assignment: CDR1 PRHDT and CDR2 FYEKMQ (reference sequence). The CDR3 coding sequence is TGTGCCAGCAGCTTAAGAGGCGGGGGCATATACTCCTACGAGCAGTACTTC. Translating it yields CASSLRGGGIYSYEQYF. Supplemented by reference TRBV13 and TRBJ2-7, the full variable domain reads AAGVIQSPRHLIKEKRETATLKCYPIPRHDTVYWYQQGPGQDPQFLISFYEKMQSDKGSIPDRFSAQQFSDYHSELNMSSLELGDSALYFCASSLRGGGIYSYEQYFGPGTRLTVT.

The rearrangement links TRBV2 to TRBJ1-1; 7 bases agree with TRBD1. The CDR3 loop spans 14 amino acids. V trimming: 3 bases; J trimming: 1 base; junction bases outside the gene matches: 2. Germline V lookup: CDR1 SNHLY, CDR2 FYNNEI. For the CDR3, the DNA is TGTGCCAGCAGTGACCGGACAGGGAACACTGAAGCTTTCTTT. Translation: CASSDRTGNTEAFF.

This clone was recorded a few times. J is TRBJ1-2 and V is TRBV5-4, with D perhaps matching TRBD1 (6 bases). Trimming removed 4 bases at V and 6 bases at J, with 16 bases between. The CDR3 sequence is 14 residues long. Germline assignment: CDR1 SGHNT and CDR2 YYREEE (reference sequence). This chain's CDR3 is CASSSGQSRHGYTF. CDR3 DNA: TGTGCCAGCAGCAGTGGACAGTCTCGCCATGGCTACACCTTC.

The sample holds a few counts of this clone. This chain connects TRBV5-5 to TRBJ2-7; TRBD1 matches at 8 bases. CDR1 and CDR2 (germline): SGHKS, YYEKEE (reference sequence). The CDR3 is 14 amino acids. V gave up 4 bases and J gave up 4 bases; unmatched junction bases: 7. CDR3 sequence (DNA): TGTGCCAGCAGCATAGGACAGGGAAGATACGAGCAGTACTTC. It yields the protein CASSIGQGRYEQYF.

This clone occurred a few times. The gene calls are TRBV19 and TRBJ2-7; D is possibly TRBD1 (6 bases). The germline V gene encodes CDR1 LNHDA and CDR2 SQIVND (reference sequence). Between the trimmed V and J ends, which lost 6 bases and 7 bases, there was a span of 22 bases. There are 15 residues in the CDR3. The CDR3 nucleotides are TGTGCCAGTAGCTCCTCAGCAGGGGCCGGTTGGGAGCAGTACTTC. Encoded protein: CASSSSAGAGWEQYF.

The rearrangement links TRBV6-1 to TRBJ2-1, with TRBD1 matching over 9 bases. Germline CDR1 is MNHNS and CDR2 is SASEGT. The CDR3 is made up of 15 amino acids. The J segment lost 3 bases and the V segment lost 0 bases, leaving 0 bases of the junction unmatched. CDR3 protein: CASSEAGQGYNEQFF. The CDR3 bases are TGTGCCAGCAGTGAAGCGGGACAGGGCTACAATGAGCAGTTCTTC.

V and J are TRBV4-2 and TRBJ1-2, with 8 nucleotides matching TRBD1. Germline-derived CDR1 and CDR2 are LGHNA and YNFKEQ. Germline trimming cut 0 bases from V and 9 bases from J; bases unmatched to any gene: 6. The CDR3 length is 14 residues. CDR3 region: CASSQDGTGLSYTF. The CDR3 DNA is TGTGCCAGCAGCCAAGACGGGACAGGTCTAAGCTACACCTTC.

The gene calls are TRBV7-2 and TRBJ1-1; D is perhaps TRBD1 (5 bases). CDR1 is SGHTA and CDR2 is FQGNSA in the germline V gene. V was shortened by 5 bases and J by 1 base, with 8 bases between the two germline ends. This CDR3 comprises 13 residues. The CDR3 region is CASSPQANTEAFF. The DNA for the CDR3 is TGTGCCAGCAGCCCACAGGCGAACACTGAAGCTTTCTTT.

The V and J genes are TRBV10-3 and TRBJ2-3; no clear D. CDR3 size: 16 residues. Trimming cost V 3 bases and J 0 bases, with 13 bases left between them. Germline V gene sequence: CDR1 ENHRY, CDR2 SYGVKD. The CDR3 nucleotides read TGTGCCATCAGTGATTACGGTACGGGTAGCACAGATACGCAGTATTTT. Its protein product is CAISDYGTGSTDTQYF.

The J gene is TRBJ1-3, the V gene TRBV5-6, with 7 bases that match TRBD1. The CDR3 length is 16 residues. Germline values: CDR1 SGHDT, CDR2 YYEEEE. V lost 0 bases, J lost 0 bases, and 3 bases stayed unmatched. As DNA, the CDR3 is TGTGCCAGCAGCTTGGGTCAGGGGGGCTCTGGAAACACCATATATTTT. Its translation is CASSLGQGGSGNTIYF.

The V call is TRBV4-1, the J call TRBJ2-7; 8 nucleotides agree with TRBD1. The length of the CDR3 is 16 residues. V dropped 2 bases and J dropped 2; count of bases not matched to a gene: 8. The germline V gene encodes CDR1 MGHRA and CDR2 YSYEKL. The CDR3 is CASSQRRQGFPYEQYF. The DNA for the CDR3 is TGCGCCAGCAGCCAACGAAGACAGGGGTTCCCCTACGAGCAGTACTTC.

V usage is TRBV19 and J usage is TRBJ1-3; 7 nucleotides agree with TRBD1. The CDR3 extends over 13 amino acids. The germline V gene encodes CDR1 LNHDA and CDR2 SQIVND (reference sequence). Trimming at V came to 9 bases and at J to 3 bases, leaving 5 bases not matched to a gene. As DNA, the CDR3 is TGTGCCAGCCGCGACAGGGATGGAAACACCATATATTTT. Translating gives CASRDRDGNTIYF.

The chain couples TRBV6-6 to TRBJ1-3; 8 nucleotides match TRBD1. The germline V gene has CDR1 MNHNY and CDR2 SVGAGI (reference sequence). The CDR3 loop spans 15 amino acids. The ends lost 6 bases at V and 2 bases at J; junction bases unmatched: 6. The CDR3 nucleotides read TGTGCCAGCAGATTGGACAGGGACACTGGAAACACCATATATTTT. It translates to CASRLDRDTGNTIYF.

The rearrangement uses TRBV29-1 and TRBJ2-5, with TRBD2 identical over 7 bases. The CDR3 is 14 amino acids. Unmatched junction bases numbered 6, after V lost 0 bases and J lost 5 bases. In germline, CDR1 is SQVTM, CDR2 ANQGSEA. The CDR3 coding sequence is TGCAGCGTTGAAGATACGGGGGGAGGGGAGACCCAGTACTTC. It is translated as CSVEDTGGGETQYF.

In the case of this clone: An end of the junction does not agree with germline; a read error may underlie this. The V and J genes are TRBV19 and TRBJ1-2, with D hard to call. The CDR3 contains 13 residues. Germline CDR1 and CDR2: LNHDA and SQIVND (reference sequence). The CDR3 loop is CASSIGQDYGYPF. For the CDR3, the DNA is TGTGCCAGTAGTATAGGCCAGGACTATGGCTACCCCTTC.

The CDR3 DNA follows: TGTGCCTCAAGGACAGGGTCCTCCTACGAGCAGTACTTC. Its protein product is CASRTGSSYEQYF. The chain carries TRBV5-6 and TRBJ2-7; 8 positions agree with TRBD1. The CDR3 runs to 13 residues. The ends lost 10 bases at V and 0 bases at J; junction bases unmatched: 6. The V gene's germline CDR1 is SGHDT and CDR2 YYEEEE.

The CDR3 is CATSTNRDRANTEAFF. The CDR3 DNA sequence: TGTGCCACCAGCACCAACCGGGACAGGGCGAACACTGAAGCTTTCTTT. The chain couples TRBV15 to TRBJ1-1, with TRBD1 matching over 9 bases. The germline V gene encodes CDR1 LNHNV and CDR2 YYDKDF (reference sequence). CDR3 length: 16 residues. Trimming took 4 bases from V and 1 from J; bases not matched to a gene: 7.

On this clone itself: The junction does not match germline at one end; this may be a read error. The chain links TRBV7-7 to TRBJ2-5; perhaps TRBD2 as D (6 bases). CDR1 and CDR2 (germline): SSHAT, FNYEAQ (reference sequence). This CDR3 is 16 amino acids long. The CDR3 region is CASSLGGRGYQETQYF. CDR3 nucleotides: TGTGCTAGCAGCTTGGGGGGTCGCGGGTACCAAGAGACCCAGTACTTC. The complete variable domain, with remaining parts taken from reference TRBV7-7 and TRBJ2-5, reads GAGVSQSPRYKVTKRGQDVTLRCDPISSHATLYWYQQALGQGPEFLTYFNYEAQPDKSGLPSDRFSAERPEGSISTLTIQRTEQRDSAMYRCASSLGGRGYQETQYFGPGTRLLVL.

Comment on this clone: A read error may account for a junction end that differs from germline. This chain links TRBV9 with TRBJ1-2; 9 nucleotides align to TRBD1. The CDR3 runs 15 residues. Germline CDR1 and CDR2: SGDLS and YYNGEE. CDR3 protein: CASSEWTGDEDGYPF. DNA of the CDR3: TGTGCCAGCAGCGAATGGACAGGGGACGAGGATGGCTACCCCTTC.